This T cell receptor (beta chain) stems from a study of T cell clonality in common variable immunodeficiency. Study-level results: CVID patient heterogeneity limited repertoire-clinical complication correlations. Compared with healthy controls, CVID subjects showed increased TCRbeta clonality, mostly in about a third. Fewer deletions and N-nucleotide insertions were reportedly seen in common variable immunodeficiency TCR beta sequences. Shared TCRbeta clones were fewer between CVID subjects than controls.

Patients had low serum IgG, IgA and/or IgM and specific antibody deficiency. This clone showed up just a few times. Its matching antigen is unknown. The CDR3 goes on 3 residues after the read ends, and that part is filled in from the germline J gene. Germline V gene lookup returns CDR1 PRHDT and CDR2 FYEKMQ (reference sequence). Trimming removed 3 bases from V and 4 bases from J; junction bases left unmatched: 4. This CDR3 has 14 residues. Libraries were prepared by immunoSEQ multiplex PCR; TCRdb keeps only in-frame clonotypes and omits some of them. The sample yields around 21,000 clones, without any singletons.

V is TRBV13 and J is TRBJ2-3, with 7 bases fitting TRBD2. The sequence derives from a human donor with common variable immunodeficiency. The sample consisted of peripheral blood mononuclear cells. The CDR3 bases that were read are TGTGCCAGCAGCTTCCGACTAGCTGCAGATACG. It is translated as CASSFRLAADT. The entire CDR3 reads CASSFRLAADTQYF.